One and the same sample provided the 12 T cell receptor beta chains below, sequenced in a study of regulatory T cells in long-lasting Graves disease. Noted time point: newly diagnosed GD, antithyroid drugs for less than 3 months. PBMCs provided the RNA from which the TCR library was made. According to the study, TCR beta libraries were built with iRepertoire HTBI primers and CDR3-region Arm-PCR. TCRdb re-analysed the multiplex PCR reads in MiXCR, keeping a single row per CDR3 protein. Of hundreds of thousands of distinct CDR3 sequences in the sample, roughly a sixth were seen once. These records were also assigned to another study, of T cells in Graves' hyperthyroidism and ophthalmopathy.

The sequencing here drew on peripheral blood mononuclear cells (PBMCs), taken at new diagnosis, from a patient treated with antithyroid drugs. These receptors were taken from a woman aged 35-60 years with Graves disease.

The chain carries TRBV30 and TRBJ2-3; D perhaps matches TRBD1 (5 bases). The V gene's germline CDR1 is GTSNPN and CDR2 SVGIG (reference sequence). Trimming left V 4 bases short and J 5 bases short, with 7 bases between. The CDR3 consists of 11 residues. CDR3 in amino acids: CAWNQGDTQYF. The CDR3 region has the DNA TGTGCCTGGAATCAGGGAGATACGCAGTATTTT.

This clonotype was found many times. The chain employs TRBV20-1 and TRBJ2-7; D is ambiguous. Germline-derived CDR1 and CDR2 are DFQATT and SNEGSKA (reference sequence). The CDR3 loop spans 12 amino acids. Trimming removed 6 bases at V and 1 base at J, with 10 bases between. The CDR3 reads CSASPDSYEQYF. CDR3 nucleotides: TGCAGTGCCTCCCCAGATTCCTACGAGCAGTACTTC.

DNA of the CDR3: TGTGCCTGGAGTGTATGGCGGGCTTGCGCAACAAACCAAGAGACCCAGTACTTC. It codes for CAWSVWRACATNQETQYF. The chain employs TRBV30 and TRBJ2-5; a possible D gene is TRBD2 (5 bases). Trimming took 0 bases from V and 0 from J, leaving 20 bases between them. Germline lookup yields CDR1 GTSNPN and CDR2 SVGIG (reference sequence). This CDR3 contains 18 residues.

This clonotype appeared many times. Germline is not matched at one junction end, which may reflect a read error. This chain connects TRBV3-1 to TRBJ2-1; 11 nucleotides line up with TRBD2. The CDR3 is made up of 14 amino acids. In germline, CDR1 is LGHDT, CDR2 YNNKEL (reference sequence). CDR3 nucleotide sequence: TGTGCCAGCAGCCCCAACCTTCCGGGACTAGCGGCCTTATTC. It codes for CASSPNLPGLAALF.

This clonotype occurred many times. J is TRBJ2-5 and V is TRBV7-8; 8 bases agree with TRBD2. V lost 5 bases to trimming and J lost 2 bases; unmatched junction nucleotides: 7. Germline CDR1 reads SGHVS; CDR2 reads FQNEAQ. The CDR3 has 15 residues. CDR3 sequence: CASSARAGGQETQYF. The CDR3 DNA is TGTGCCAGCAGCGCTCGGGCGGGGGGACAAGAGACCCAGTACTTC.

On this clonotype: The junction shows a germline mismatch at one end, possibly a read error. The chain is built from TRBV4-1 and TRBJ1-6; 10 bases align to TRBD1. This CDR3 comprises 17 residues. Germline CDR1 is MGHRA and CDR2 is YSYEKL. In DNA form, the CDR3 reads TGCGCCAGCAGCCAAGGGGGACAGGGGTCCTCTAATTCACCCCTCCACTTT. Translated, it gives CASSQGGQGSSNSPLHF.

Many counts were recorded for this clonotype. The V call is TRBV6-1, the J call TRBJ2-5; 10 nucleotides line up with TRBD2. The CDR3 runs to 13 residues. V was clipped by 10 bases and J by 5 bases; unmatched bases: 7. Germline V gene sequence: CDR1 MNHNS, CDR2 SASEGT. The CDR3 sequence: CATVAGGPETQYF. DNA of the CDR3: TGTGCCACCGTAGCGGGGGGCCCGGAGACCCAGTACTTC.

V usage is TRBV11-2 and J usage is TRBJ2-7; D not certain. Germline values: CDR1 SGHAT, CDR2 FQNNGV. The CDR3 is 12 residues long. V lost 5 bases, J lost 4 bases, and 9 bases lay in between. The CDR3 reads CASSNNRYEQYF. For the CDR3, the DNA is TGTGCCAGCAGCAACAATCGGTACGAGCAGTACTTC.

The rearrangement joins TRBV18 to TRBJ2-1; no reliable D call. The length of the CDR3 is 16 residues. Trimming left V 2 bases short and J 4 bases short, with 15 bases between. Per germline, CDR1 KGHSH and CDR2 LQKENI. The CDR3 is CASSPLGSVGYNEQFF. The CDR3 DNA sequence: TGTGCCAGCTCACCATTGGGGTCGGTCGGATACAATGAGCAGTTCTTC.

This clonotype was recorded a few times. This chain links TRBV5-1 with TRBJ2-5; unclear D gene. Trimming shortened V by 4 bases and J by 4 bases, and 20 bases separated the two germline ends. CDR3 length: 16 amino acids. Germline V lookup: CDR1 SGHRS, CDR2 YFSETQ. CDR3 coding DNA: TGCGCCAGCAGCCCCACTCTAAATGGTCCTCGAGAGACCCAGTACTTC. Its protein is CASSPTLNGPRETQYF. Supplemented by reference TRBV5-1 and TRBJ2-5, the full variable domain reads KAGVTQTPRYLIKTRGQQVTLSCSPISGHRSVSWYQQTPGQGLQFLFEYFSETQRNKGNFPGRFSGRQFSNSRSEMNVSTLELGDSALYLCASSPTLNGPRETQYFGPGTRLLVL.

This clonotype was seen repeatedly, ten times or more. This sequence joins TRBV28 and TRBJ1-2; a possible D gene is TRBD1 (5 bases). Trimming took off 2 bases at V and 2 bases at J, with 12 bases between the two ends. The CDR3 is 15 amino acids. CDR1 is MDHEN, CDR2 SYDVKM, per germline. CDR3 region: CASSLGALGNYGYTF. Here the CDR3 DNA reads TGTGCCAGCAGTTTAGGGGCCCTGGGAAACTATGGCTACACCTTC.

This rearrangement joins TRBV7-2 to TRBJ1-6, with D possibly matching TRBD1 (6 bases). V was clipped by 4 bases and J by 7 bases, with 17 bases between them. The CDR3 has 16 residues. Germline V gene sequence: CDR1 SGHTA, CDR2 FQGNSA. The CDR3: CASSWGGGAWNSPLHF. CDR3 sequence (DNA): TGTGCCAGCAGCTGGGGGGGGGGGGCCTGGAATTCACCCCTCCACTTT.